The 15 T cell receptor beta chains below come from one sample, sequenced in a study of T cells expressing NK-cell markers. TCRdb re-called the 5' RACE reads, yielding one record per CDR3 amino acid sequence without DNA. The listing records 450,000 to 600,000 distinct CDR3 sequences. Sequenced input: blood T cells: a sorted CD56 or NKG2C T cell subset, CD4+ or CD8+ T cells, or bulk PBMC T cells (not recorded which). The receptors shown here come from a man younger than 35 in good health.

V usage is TRBV5-1 and J usage is TRBJ1-5; the TCRdb call, TRBD1, lacks DNA for checking. CDR1 is SGHRS and CDR2 is YFSETQ in the germline V gene. The CDR3 has 13 amino acids. The CDR3 reads CASSYQRGTPQHF.

The chain recombines TRBV20-1 with TRBJ1-4. Germline V gives CDR1 DFQATT, CDR2 SNEGSKA (reference sequence). There are 12 residues in the CDR3. The chain's CDR3 is CSASEVYEKLFF.

V usage is TRBV5-1 and J usage is TRBJ1-1; the TCRdb D gene call, TRBD1, has no DNA to confirm it. CDR1 and CDR2 from the germline V gene are SGHRS and YFSETQ. The CDR3 has 15 residues. This CDR3 reads CASSSRDRGFRGAFF.

V usage is TRBV20-1 and J usage is TRBJ1-1; TCRdb's D call, TRBD1, is unchecked because there is no DNA. The CDR3 runs to 14 residues. Germline V CDR1 and CDR2: DFQATT, SNEGSKA (reference sequence). The CDR3: CSARYRQEDTEAFF.

The chain has TRBV7-8 and TRBJ2-3. Germline V gene lookup returns CDR1 SGHVS and CDR2 FQNEAQ. CDR3 size: 14 residues. CDR3 sequence: CASSYTVSTDTQYF.

The chain is built from TRBV5-6 and TRBJ2-7. This CDR3 is 12 amino acids long. From germline, CDR1 is SGHDT and CDR2 YYEEEE. CDR3 region: CASSFSSLEQYF.

The V and J genes are TRBV20-1 and TRBJ2-7; the D call from TCRdb, TRBD1, cannot be confirmed without DNA. The CDR3 spans 17 residues. CDR1 DFQATT and CDR2 SNEGSKA come from the germline V gene (reference sequence). This CDR3 is CSARDATRDHAPLKQYF.

The genes are TRBV3-1 and TRBJ2-3; TCRdb's D call of TRBD1 is untestable without DNA. Germline CDR1 LGHDT, CDR2 YNNKEL (reference sequence). The CDR3 runs 18 residues. CDR3 sequence reads: CASSQGRTALSITDTQYF.

The chain is built from TRBV5-1 and TRBJ2-5; absent DNA, TCRdb's TRBD2 call cannot be checked. Germline CDR1 and CDR2: SGHRS and YFSETQ. CDR3 size: 15 residues. The CDR3 sequence: CASSHGGESQETQYF.

This chain connects TRBV5-1 to TRBJ2-1; TCRdb selects TRBD2, and the lack of DNA leaves this call unchecked. The germline gives CDR1 SGHRS, CDR2 YFSETQ. This CDR3 spans 12 amino acids. The CDR3 sequence is CASNEGLNEQFF.

The chain joins TRBV12-3 or TRBV12-4 to TRBJ2-5; TCRdb outputs TRBD1, but without DNA this stays unchecked. This CDR3 spans 16 amino acids. The CDR3 reads CASSPQAGLPQETQYF.

The rearrangement links TRBV25-1 to TRBJ2-1; there is no DNA to check the TCRdb D call of TRBD1. The germline CDR1 and CDR2 sequences are MGHDK and SYGVNS. The CDR3 is 16 amino acids. CDR3 sequence: CASSGPGTGNYNEQFF.

The chain couples TRBV5-1 to TRBJ2-1. Germline V CDR1 and CDR2: SGHRS, YFSETQ. This CDR3 contains 13 residues. The CDR3 reads CASSLAGVDFQFF.

The chain carries TRBV11-2 and TRBJ2-3; with no DNA, the TCRdb D assignment of TRBD1 cannot be verified. Germline CDR1 SGHAT, CDR2 FQNNGV. This CDR3 has 15 residues. CDR3 sequence reads: CASSLGDRGTDTQYF.

The J gene is TRBJ2-3, the V gene TRBV5-1; TCRdb selects TRBD2, and the lack of DNA leaves this call unchecked. Germline CDR1 and CDR2: SGHRS and YFSETQ. The CDR3 is made up of 17 amino acids. CDR3 in amino acids: CASSSDYRDLRSDTQYF.